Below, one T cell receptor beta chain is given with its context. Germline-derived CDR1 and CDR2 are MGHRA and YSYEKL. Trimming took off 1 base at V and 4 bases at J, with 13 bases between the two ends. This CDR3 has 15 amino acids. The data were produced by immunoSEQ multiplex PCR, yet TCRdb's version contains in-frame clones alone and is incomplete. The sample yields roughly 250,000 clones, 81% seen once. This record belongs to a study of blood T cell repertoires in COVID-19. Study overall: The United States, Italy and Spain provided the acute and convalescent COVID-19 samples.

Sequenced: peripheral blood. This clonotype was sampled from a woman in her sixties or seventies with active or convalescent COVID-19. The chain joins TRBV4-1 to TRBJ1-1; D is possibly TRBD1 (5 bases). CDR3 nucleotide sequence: TGCGCCAGCAGCCAAGTGGCAGGGTGGGTCACTGAAGCTTTCTTT. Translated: CASSQVAGWVTEAFF.